This T cell receptor beta chain was documented in a study of shared clonotypes between healthy human individuals. The V gene's germline CDR1 is SGDLS and CDR2 YYNGEE. There are 17 residues in the CDR3. Trimming left V 4 bases short and J 3 bases short, with 20 bases between. Positive CCR7 selection of CD45RO-negative cells yielded the naive CD8 cells, and terminally differentiated effector memory CD45RA+ cells were excluded. Generated by immunoSEQ multiplex PCR, the TCRdb table keeps only in-frame clones and is missing some. The sample yields about 750,000 clones, 80% to 95% seen once. The gene calls are TRBV9 and TRBJ2-1; perhaps TRBD1 as D (6 bases). The specimen sequenced was naive CD8+ T cells sorted from blood. The source is a man aged 25 to 40 in good health. The CDR3 sequence is CASSPSRGRPDYNEQFF. The CDR3, as DNA: TGTGCCAGCAGCCCCAGCAGGGGACGGCCGGACTACAATGAGCAGTTCTTC.